These 18 T cell receptor beta chains were sequenced from one sample in a study of early T cells in non-severe SARS-CoV-2 infection. TCRdb re-analysed the 5' RACE reads in MiXCR, keeping a single row per CDR3 protein. The sample carries about 60,000 distinct CDR3 sequences, around 5.2% recorded once. Input material: whole blood. Source of these receptors: an adult who was a healthcare worker with PCR-confirmed SARS-CoV-2 infection or an uninfected control (not recorded which).

This clonotype has only a few counts. The rearrangement joins TRBV15 to TRBJ2-7; TRBD1 agrees at 9 bases. In germline, CDR1 is LNHNV, CDR2 YYDKDF (reference sequence). The length of the CDR3 is 13 residues. V dropped 5 bases and J dropped 9; count of bases not matched to a gene: 8. As DNA, the CDR3 is TGTGCCACCAGCTTACAGGGGGCATTGGGGCAGTACTTC. The encoded protein is CATSLQGALGQYF. The complete variable domain, with remaining parts taken from reference TRBV15 and TRBJ2-7, reads DAMVIQNPRYQVTQFGKPVTLSCSQTLNHNVMYWYQQKSSQAPKLLFHYYDKDFNNEADTPDNFQSRRPNTSFCFLDIRSPGLGDTAMYLCATSLQGALGQYFGPGTRLTVT.

In this sample, this clonotype turned up many times. The V and J genes are TRBV2 and TRBJ2-3; 7 bases are a match to TRBD2. This CDR3 spans 16 amino acids. V trimming: 6 bases; J trimming: 5 bases; junction bases outside the gene matches: 14. The germline gives CDR1 SNHLY, CDR2 FYNNEI. The CDR3: CASSPLLGGFQDTQYF. CDR3 nucleotides: TGTGCCAGCAGCCCCTTGCTGGGGGGGTTCCAAGATACGCAGTATTTT.

The chain employs TRBV20-1 and TRBJ1-2, with TRBD1 as a possible D gene (5 bases). Germline V gene sequence: CDR1 DFQATT, CDR2 SNEGSKA (reference sequence). The CDR3 covers 12 residues. The V gene lost 8 bases and the J gene lost 3 bases, with 13 bases spanning the gap. The DNA of the CDR3 is TGCAGTTCGAAGACAGCGTACTATGGCTACACCTTC. Translating it yields CSSKTAYYGYTF.

V and J are TRBV7-8 and TRBJ1-1; D might be TRBD1 (6 bases). Germline V gene lookup returns CDR1 SGHVS and CDR2 FQNEAQ. The CDR3 extends over 14 amino acids. The ends were cut back, 3 bases at V and 4 bases at J, with 12 bases in the middle. The CDR3 DNA follows: TGTGCCAGCAGCTTTCGGGGGCACCCCACTGAAGCTTTCTTT. It yields the protein CASSFRGHPTEAFF.

The chain joins TRBV12-3 or TRBV12-4 to TRBJ2-3; the D gene is possibly TRBD2 (6 bases). V lost 5 bases, J lost 8 bases, and 14 bases lay in between. The CDR3 has 13 amino acids. DNA for the CDR3: TGTGCCAGCAGTATTAGCGGCCTCCGTACGCAGTATTTT. Translating it yields CASSISGLRTQYF.

This clonotype was seen many times. Here the CDR3 reads CASSSPFGWEKIKNTGELFF. CDR3 bases: TGTGCCAGCAGCTCACCGTTCGGATGGGAGAAGATCAAAAACACCGGGGAGCTGTTTTTT. The chain recombines TRBV7-9 with TRBJ2-2; D is possibly TRBD2 (5 bases). Germline V gene data show CDR1 as SEHNR and CDR2 as FQNEAQ (reference sequence). The CDR3 covers 20 residues. V gave up 4 bases and J gave up 2 bases, with 26 bases separating them.

This clonotype was picked up many times. The gene calls are TRBV18 and TRBJ1-6, with D possibly being TRBD1 (5 bases). The germline CDR1 and CDR2 sequences are KGHSH and LQKENI. This CDR3 contains 16 residues. V dropped 2 bases and J dropped 0 bases, with 8 bases sitting between them. CDR3 in amino acids: CASSPGGGSYNSPLHF. The CDR3 DNA reads as TGTGCCAGCTCACCAGGGGGAGGCTCCTATAATTCACCCCTCCACTTT.

This clonotype was recorded a few times. The J gene is TRBJ1-2, the V gene TRBV29-1; possibly TRBD1 for D (6 bases). The CDR3 extends over 13 amino acids. The V and J ends lost 7 bases and 7 bases respectively, with 19 bases between them. The germline gives CDR1 SQVTM, CDR2 ANQGSEA. CDR3 sequence reads: CSAGTGGHSGYTF. In nucleotides, the CDR3 is TGCAGCGCCGGGACGGGGGGCCATAGTGGCTACACCTTC. Using reference TRBV29-1 and TRBJ1-2 for the parts outside the CDR3, the full variable domain is SAVISQKPSRDICQRGTSLTIQCQVDSQVTMMFWYRQQPGQSLTLIATANQGSEATYESGFVIDKFPISRPNLTFSTLTVSNMSPEDSSIYLCSAGTGGHSGYTFGSGTRLTVV.

This clonotype was recorded many times. This rearrangement joins TRBV20-1 to TRBJ2-3; D perhaps matches TRBD2 (6 bases). This CDR3 has 14 amino acids. CDR1 and CDR2 from the germline V gene are DFQATT and SNEGSKA (reference sequence). The V end was cut by 0 bases, the J end by 8 bases, with 15 bases between. This CDR3 is CSARDGRHGSTQYF. CDR3 bases: TGCAGTGCTAGAGACGGGAGACACGGGAGTACGCAGTATTTT.

This clonotype has at least ten counts. The chain employs TRBV12-3 or TRBV12-4 and TRBJ2-1; 7 bases are shared with TRBD2. CDR3 length equals 14 residues. J lost 6 bases, V lost 3 bases, and 5 bases had no gene match. CDR3 amino acids: CASSFGGSSNEQFF. The DNA for the CDR3 is TGTGCCAGCAGTTTCGGGGGGTCTAGCAATGAGCAGTTCTTC.

This clonotype was recorded many times. The rearrangement joins TRBV11-2 to TRBJ2-7; 14 bases line up with TRBD2. CDR1 and CDR2 (germline): SGHAT, FQNNGV. This CDR3 is 15 amino acids long. V was pared by 3 bases and J by 2 bases, with 0 bases of the junction left unmatched. The CDR3 DNA reads as TGTGCCAGCAGCTTGGGACTAGCGGGGGCCTACGAGCAGTACTTC. Translating it yields CASSLGLAGAYEQYF.

There are many counts of this clonotype. J is TRBJ2-1 and V is TRBV7-6; TRBD2 is a possible D gene (6 bases). Germline V gene sequence: CDR1 SGHVS, CDR2 FNYEAQ. Trimming removed 5 bases from V and 10 bases from J, with 12 bases in between. The CDR3 extends over 12 amino acids. The CDR3 nucleotides are TGTGCCAGCAGCGGGGGGTTCATGGAGCAGTTCTTC. This codes for CASSGGFMEQFF.

In this sample, this clonotype turned up many times. The chain links TRBV7-2 to TRBJ2-7; D is unresolved. V lost 5 bases and J lost 8, with 16 bases in between. The CDR3 has 13 residues. From germline, CDR1 is SGHTA and CDR2 FQGNSA. CDR3 amino acids: CASSPSGLGKQYF. CDR3 sequence (DNA): TGTGCCAGCAGCCCGTCTGGGCTAGGAAAGCAGTACTTC.

This clonotype was observed at least ten times. This chain links TRBV18 with TRBJ2-7; the match to TRBD1 covers 8 bases. The CDR3 has 15 amino acids. Germline-derived CDR1 and CDR2 are KGHSH and LQKENI. V lost 2 bases to trimming and J lost 6 bases; unmatched junction nucleotides: 9. Here the CDR3 reads CASSPKGQEVGEQYF. The CDR3 DNA reads as TGTGCCAGCTCACCAAAGGGACAGGAGGTTGGCGAGCAGTACTTC.

This clonotype was counted between two and nine times. This chain connects TRBV7-2 to TRBJ1-1, with D perhaps TRBD1 (5 bases). V lost 1 base and J lost 12, with 15 bases in between. The CDR3 consists of 13 residues. The germline gives CDR1 SGHTA, CDR2 FQGNSA. In DNA, the CDR3 is TGTGCCAGCAGCTTAGGGGCAGGGATGGGAACTTTCTTT. This codes for CASSLGAGMGTFF.

This clonotype occurred many times. The V gene is TRBV30, the J gene TRBJ1-1; no reliable D call. V shed 0 bases and J shed 1 base, with 9 bases lying between them. The CDR3 has 14 amino acids. CDR1 and CDR2 (germline): GTSNPN, SVGIG (reference sequence). The CDR3 region is CAWSVSGANTEAFF. CDR3 bases: TGTGCCTGGAGTGTGTCAGGAGCGAACACTGAAGCTTTCTTT. The variable domain in full, completed from reference TRBV30 and TRBJ1-1, reads SQTIHQWPATLVQPVGSPLSLECTVEGTSNPNLYWYRQAAGRGLQLLFYSVGIGQISSEVPQNLSASRPQDRQFILSSKKLLLSDSGFYLCAWSVSGANTEAFFGQGTRLTVV.

This clonotype was seen many times. The chain recombines TRBV7-2 with TRBJ2-7, with D possibly being TRBD2 (5 bases). The CDR3 sequence is 15 residues long. Trimming took off 5 bases at V and 6 bases at J, with 20 bases between the two ends. Germline V gives CDR1 SGHTA, CDR2 FQGNSA. CDR3 bases: TGTGCCAGCAGCCCCCGTCCGGGAACCTCTACCGAGCAGTACTTC. Translated: CASSPRPGTSTEQYF.

This clonotype was observed many times. The gene calls are TRBV19 and TRBJ2-1, with 8 bases aligning to TRBD2. The CDR3 extends over 12 amino acids. Trimming removed 5 bases from V and 7 bases from J; junction bases left unmatched: 1. Germline-derived CDR1 and CDR2 are LNHDA and SQIVND (reference sequence). The CDR3 nucleotides are TGTGCCAGTAGTGAGCGGGGGAATGAGCAGTTCTTC. It is translated as CASSERGNEQFF.